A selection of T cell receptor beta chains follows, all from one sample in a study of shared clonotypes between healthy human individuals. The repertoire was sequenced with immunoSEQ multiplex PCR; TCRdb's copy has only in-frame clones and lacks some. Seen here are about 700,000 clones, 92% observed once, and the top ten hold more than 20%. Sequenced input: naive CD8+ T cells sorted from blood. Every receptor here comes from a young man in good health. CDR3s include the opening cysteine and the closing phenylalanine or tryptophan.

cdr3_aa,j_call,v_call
CASKGHSGNTIYF,TRBJ1-3,TRBV28
CASSIIGTQYNEQFF,TRBJ2-1,TRBV19
CASSPTGLAEQFF,TRBJ2-1,TRBV11-2
CASSTNSGRGVYNEQFF,TRBJ2-1,TRBV5-6
CASSLVGRELFF,TRBJ2-2,TRBV11-3
CSAHDHTSGRGSYEQYF,TRBJ2-7,TRBV29-1
CASSFPPDRVRLNNTQYF,TRBJ2-3,TRBV21-1
CASSQDRIGGRFADTQYF,TRBJ2-3,TRBV4-3
CATSRDVLAPPPEQYF,TRBJ2-7,TRBV15
CASSPRPGGVEQYF,TRBJ2-7,TRBV13
CASNEGSTVNTQYF,TRBJ2-3,TRBV5-4
CASSPIEGLAGRETQYF,TRBJ2-5,TRBV4-1
CSVVPVRGSYEQYF,TRBJ2-7,TRBV29-1
CASFRQGSGTGELFF,TRBJ2-2,TRBV27
CASSYSNQGAYEQYF,TRBJ2-7,TRBV6-6
CASSVPSDSSNTGELFF,TRBJ2-2,TRBV9
CASSPGWNTEAFF,TRBJ1-1,TRBV7-2
CASSDASGLADFNEQFF,TRBJ2-1,TRBV6-4
CASSLVGGAAGELFF,TRBJ2-2,TRBV7-2
CASSFTGAAYEQYF,TRBJ2-7,TRBV27
CASSSVTSGSYEQYF,TRBJ2-7,TRBV5-1
CASSYIGPTDTQYF,TRBJ2-3,TRBV7-2
CASSNRGSTYNEQFF,TRBJ2-1,TRBV28
CASGIGVPRPDTQYF,TRBJ2-3,TRBV27
CASSLLGNYEQYF,TRBJ2-7,TRBV27
CASSEAGPIMDTQYF,TRBJ2-3,TRBV6-1
CASSPLAGLEQFF,TRBJ2-1,TRBV7-9
CAGGQGYYEQYF,TRBJ2-7,TRBV6-1
CAINSGVNTEAFF,TRBJ1-1,TRBV10-3
CASSLKKGGLQPQHF,TRBJ1-5,TRBV7-6
CASSEELAGDYEQYF,TRBJ2-7,TRBV13
CASSVYRSPTDTQYF,TRBJ2-3,TRBV9